These 20 T cell receptor beta chains originate from one sample sequenced in a study of blood T cell repertoires in COVID-19 (dated by TCRdb to the early 2020s). Libraries were made using the immunoSEQ multiplex PCR assay. TCRdb took over this immuneACCESS table, retaining in-frame rearrangements with V and J assigned. Such tables are incomplete; in checked studies, under half of the missing clones stem from an unresolved V gene, and the remainder is unexplained. For this sample there are some 140,000 clones; roughly 84% appear just once. The ten largest clones add up to 12% of the sample. The sequenced sample was peripheral blood. The receptors shown here come from a woman aged 60-70 years with COVID-19, enrolled during active disease.

CDR3 amino acids: CASSFQRENNEQYF. CDR3 sequence (DNA): TGCGCCAGCAGCTTTCAGCGGGAGAACAACGAGCAGTACTTC. The chain couples TRBV5-1 to TRBJ2-7; 8 bases are shared with TRBD2. The CDR3 is 14 residues long. V was pared by 2 bases and J by 5 bases, with 6 bases of the junction left unmatched. Per germline, CDR1 SGHRS and CDR2 YFSETQ.

The chain links TRBV7-6 to TRBJ1-1; a weak D match, TRBD1 (6 bases). The CDR3 is 14 residues long. V gave up 1 base and J gave up 8 bases, with 14 bases separating them. The V gene's germline CDR1 is SGHVS and CDR2 FNYEAQ. The CDR3 DNA follows: TGTGCCAGCAGCTTAGAGGGGGTGACGGACGAAGCTTTCTTT. This encodes CASSLEGVTDEAFF.

At least ten counts were recorded for this clone. CDR3 loop: CASSFGGSDTEAFF. CDR3 coding DNA: TGTGCCAGCAGCTTTGGGGGGTCGGACACTGAAGCTTTCTTT. This chain uses TRBV7-9 with TRBJ1-1, with D possibly matching TRBD1 (5 bases). This CDR3 has 14 residues. Germline V gives CDR1 SEHNR, CDR2 FQNEAQ (reference sequence). V shed 3 bases and J shed 3 bases, with 11 bases lying between them.

This clone came up once. The rearrangement links TRBV28 to TRBJ1-1; 8 bases fit TRBD1. The CDR3 has 10 residues. Germline lookup yields CDR1 MDHEN and CDR2 SYDVKM. The ends lost 8 bases at V and 13 bases at J; junction bases unmatched: 6. CDR3 region: CASGQGRGFF. DNA for the CDR3: TGTGCCAGCGGACAGGGTCGGGGTTTCTTT.

The chain recombines TRBV2 with TRBJ2-1; 9 bases agree with TRBD2. Trimming at V came to 3 bases and at J to 2 bases, leaving 5 bases not matched to a gene. Germline CDR1 SNHLY, CDR2 FYNNEI. The CDR3 loop spans 16 amino acids. The DNA of the CDR3 is TGTGCCAGCAGTGACGCTAGCGGGATTACCTACAATGAGCAGTTCTTC. Translating it yields CASSDASGITYNEQFF. The full variable domain, rest sourced from reference TRBV2 and TRBJ2-1, is EPEVTQTPSHQVTQMGQEVILRCVPISNHLYFYWYRQILGQKVEFLVSFYNNEISEKSEIFDDQFSVERPDGSNFTLKIRSTKLEDSAMYFCASSDASGITYNEQFFGPGTRLTVL.

The chain recombines TRBV9 with TRBJ1-3; 9 bases match TRBD1. Germline V gene sequence: CDR1 SGDLS, CDR2 YYNGEE. The CDR3 has 16 amino acids. J was trimmed by 7 bases and V by 5 bases; bases with no gene match: 13. The CDR3 coding sequence is TGTGCCAGCAGTGTGTACGACCGGGACAGGGACAACACCATATATTTT. Translated: CASSVYDRDRDNTIYF.

V is TRBV15 and J is TRBJ1-2; possibly TRBD1 for D (5 bases). The V gene lost 2 bases and the J gene lost 7 bases, with 5 bases spanning the gap. The CDR3 is 11 residues long. Germline CDR1 LNHNV, CDR2 YYDKDF (reference sequence). The CDR3 nucleotides read TGTGCCACCAGCAGACAGGGTGGCTACACCTTC. Translating it yields CATSRQGGYTF.

In its sample, this clone was seen a few times. This chain joins TRBV6-1 and TRBJ1-2; TRBD1 is a possible D gene (6 bases). V was cut by 0 bases and J by 5 bases, with 16 bases left in between. Germline V gene data show CDR1 as MNHNS and CDR2 as SASEGT. This CDR3 is 16 amino acids long. The CDR3 sequence: CASSEAVIQGNYGYTF. In DNA form, the CDR3 reads TGTGCCAGCAGTGAAGCGGTGATACAGGGTAATTATGGCTACACCTTC.

This chain uses TRBV5-1 with TRBJ1-1, with D maybe TRBD1 (6 bases). Germline lookup yields CDR1 SGHRS and CDR2 YFSETQ. The CDR3 loop spans 13 amino acids. The V and J ends lost 2 bases and 8 bases respectively, with 13 bases between them. The CDR3 DNA reads TGCGCCAGCAGCTTAACAGGGTTTGCGGAAGCTTTCTTT. This codes for CASSLTGFAEAFF.

V and J are TRBV11-3 and TRBJ2-2, with D perhaps TRBD2 (6 bases). Germline CDR1 and CDR2: SGHNT and YENEEA. The CDR3 consists of 15 residues. V was shortened by 2 bases and J by 2 bases, with 9 bases between the two germline ends. Written as DNA, the CDR3 is TGTGCCAGCAGCTTAACGCGGGGCAACACCGGGGAGCTGTTTTTT. It yields the protein CASSLTRGNTGELFF. Using reference TRBV11-3 and TRBJ2-2 for the parts outside the CDR3, the full variable domain is EAGVVQSPRYKIIEKKQPVAFWCNPISGHNTLYWYLQNLGQGPELLIRYENEEAVDDSQLPKDRFSAERLKGVDSTLKIQPAELGDSAVYLCASSLTRGNTGELFFGEGSRLTVL.

The J gene is TRBJ1-6, the V gene TRBV5-1; D may be TRBD1 (6 bases). CDR1 and CDR2 (germline): SGHRS, YFSETQ. The V and J ends lost 2 bases and 10 bases respectively, with 10 bases between them. The CDR3 covers 13 residues. Written as DNA, the CDR3 is TGCGCCAGCAGCTTCCACAGGGACTCACCCCTCCACTTT. The encoded protein is CASSFHRDSPLHF.

CDR3 sequence: CASSQEVRGGSYNEQFF. The CDR3 nucleotides are TGTGCCAGCAGCCAAGAAGTACGGGGGGGCTCCTACAATGAGCAGTTCTTC. J is TRBJ2-1 and V is TRBV3-1 (or the pseudogene TRBV3-2); 8 bases align to TRBD2. The CDR3 extends over 17 amino acids. In germline, CDR1 is LGHDT, CDR2 YNNKEL (reference sequence). J lost 0 bases, V lost 0 bases, and 4 bases had no gene match.

This clone came up a few times. CDR3 nucleotides: TGTGCCACAAGTACCATCAGGGGAAGGAAGACTGAAGCTTTCTTT. The encoded protein is CATSTIRGRKTEAFF. The chain recombines TRBV6-5 with TRBJ1-1; D is possibly TRBD1 (6 bases). The length of the CDR3 is 15 residues. Germline V gene sequence: CDR1 MNHEY, CDR2 SVGAGI. V was cut by 10 bases and J by 5 bases, with 23 bases left in between.

The V gene is TRBV14, the J gene TRBJ2-3; TRBD2 is a possible D gene (5 bases). Germline CDR1 SGHDN, CDR2 FVKESK. The CDR3 contains 13 residues. V was pared by 0 bases and J by 8 bases, with 9 bases between. CDR3 coding DNA: TGTGCCAGCAGCCAAGATCCCCGGGGTACGCAGTATTTT. Amino acids: CASSQDPRGTQYF.

The chain recombines TRBV5-4 with TRBJ1-6; D is possibly TRBD1 (6 bases). In germline, CDR1 is SGHNT, CDR2 YYREEE (reference sequence). The length of the CDR3 is 15 residues. The V gene lost 4 bases and the J gene lost 8 bases, with 16 bases spanning the gap. The CDR3: CASSPGQNNHSPLHF. CDR3 DNA sequence: TGTGCCAGCAGCCCGGGACAAAATAATCATTCACCCCTCCACTTT.

V gene TRBV4-2 combines with J gene TRBJ2-5; D remains ambiguous. The CDR3 is made up of 13 amino acids. Germline V gene sequence: CDR1 LGHNA, CDR2 YNFKEQ. V was trimmed by 4 bases and J by 2 bases, leaving 8 bases between them. Here the CDR3 reads CASSRALQETQYF. CDR3 bases: TGTGCCAGCAGCCGGGCGTTGCAAGAGACCCAGTACTTC.

The rearrangement joins TRBV12-3 or TRBV12-4 to TRBJ1-2; 10 bases agree with TRBD1. The CDR3 runs to 13 residues. The ends lost 5 bases at V and 7 bases at J; junction bases unmatched: 4. The CDR3 DNA is TGTGCCAGCAGTCGACAGGGGGCGGCTGGCTACACCTTC. Translation: CASSRQGAAGYTF.

Ten or more counts support this clone. V and J are TRBV10-2 and TRBJ2-7; 12 bases agree with TRBD1. The CDR3 sequence is 15 residues long. The J segment lost 5 bases and the V segment lost 6 bases, leaving 8 bases of the junction unmatched. CDR1 and CDR2 from the germline V gene are WSHSY and SAAADI. CDR3 sequence reads: CASRAGTGGFHEQYF. The CDR3, as DNA: TGCGCCAGCAGAGCCGGGACAGGGGGCTTCCACGAGCAGTACTTC.

The chain carries TRBV19 and TRBJ1-5; TRBD1 matches at 7 bases. The junction had 10 bases not matched to a gene; V was cut back by 5 bases and J by 15 bases. Germline CDR1 LNHDA, CDR2 SQIVND (reference sequence). The CDR3 totals 12 residues. In DNA, the CDR3 is TGTGCCAGTAGTCAGCGACAGGGCAGTGCGCATTTT. It is translated as CASSQRQGSAHF. Complete variable domain (other parts from reference TRBV19 and TRBJ1-5): DGGITQSPKYLFRKEGQNVTLSCEQNLNHDAMYWYRQDPGQGLRLIYYSQIVNDFQKGDIAEGYSVSREKKESFPLTVTSAQKNPTAFYLCASSQRQGSAHFGDGTRLSIL.

The V call is TRBV2, the J call TRBJ1-2, with D possibly being TRBD1 (6 bases). Trimming took 8 bases from V and 5 from J, leaving 18 bases between them. Germline V lookup: CDR1 SNHLY, CDR2 FYNNEI. CDR3 length: 14 amino acids. CDR3 sequence reads: CASDLQGQLYGYTF. In DNA form, the CDR3 reads TGTGCCAGCGACCTTCAGGGGCAGCTATATGGCTACACCTTC.